The present T cell receptor beta chain was sequenced within a study of cytomegalovirus exposure and HLA in healthy donors. With 60 Vbeta and 13 Jbeta primers, the PCR was carried out. Profiled with immunoSEQ multiplex PCR; TCRdb holds only in-frame clones, not every one. The table has some 98,000 clones, roughly 81% seen once; the top ten hold roughly 1.4%. This CDR3 contains 13 residues. Trimming stripped 8 bases from V and 9 bases from J, with 17 bases between. CDR1 SNHLY and CDR2 FYNNEI come from the germline V gene. V gene TRBV2 combines with J gene TRBJ1-5; a weak D match, TRBD1 (5 bases). The sample taken for sequencing was PBMCs. The clonotype originates from a man between 40 and 49 years old in good health and CMV-seronegative. CDR3 region: CASGTFEEGPQHF. The CDR3 DNA reads TGTGCCAGCGGGACCTTCGAGGAGGGGCCCCAGCATTTT. The full variable domain, its missing parts supplied by reference TRBV2 and TRBJ1-5, is EPEVTQTPSHQVTQMGQEVILRCVPISNHLYFYWYRQILGQKVEFLVSFYNNEISEKSEIFDDQFSVERPDGSNFTLKIRSTKLEDSAMYFCASGTFEEGPQHFGDGTRLSIL.